Below are 30 T cell receptor beta chains sequenced from a single sample in a study of Ad26.COV2.S vaccination and SARS-CoV-2 variants. The treatment: some 20 received Ad26.COV2.S at low or high dose, single or two shots; about 5 received placebo; per-sample allocation not given. Following the first vaccine or placebo injection, samples were taken on day 63. Method: immunoSEQ multiplex PCR; TCRdb's copy keeps in-frame clones and lacks some. The sample includes 300,000 to 350,000 clones, more than 85% seen only once; the top ten take about 4.6%. Source: peripheral blood, taken in a trial of Ad26.COV2.S vaccine versus placebo. The receptors here all came from a person between 18 and 65 years old who received the Ad26.COV2.S COVID-19 vaccine or a placebo.

J is TRBJ2-7 and V is TRBV18, with a tentative D call TRBD2 (6 bases). Germline V lookup: CDR1 KGHSH, CDR2 LQKENI. Trimming pared 2 bases from V and 1 base from J, leaving 9 bases between. The CDR3 is made up of 14 amino acids. The CDR3 loop reads CASSPGGLSYEQYF. As DNA, the CDR3 is TGTGCCAGCTCACCAGGGGGACTGTCCTACGAGCAGTACTTC.

With respect to this clone: At the DNA level, this CDR3 is encoded by other sequences in the same sample as well. The chain carries TRBV7-2 and TRBJ1-5; TRBD1 might be the D (6 bases). The V gene's germline CDR1 is SGHTA and CDR2 FQGNSA. V lost 2 bases, J lost 2 bases, and 7 bases lay in between. The length of the CDR3 is 14 residues. CDR3 sequence (DNA): TGTGCCAGCAGCTTATCAGGGGGCAATCAGCCCCAGCATTTT. The encoded protein is CASSLSGGNQPQHF.

In this sample, this clone turned up a few times. The chain carries TRBV4-2 and TRBJ1-2, with D unresolved. Trimming removed 1 base at V and 9 bases at J, with 18 bases between. Germline assignment: CDR1 LGHNA and CDR2 YNFKEQ. This CDR3 has 15 residues. This CDR3 is CASSQGEERLFSYTF. The CDR3 nucleotides are TGTGCCAGCAGCCAAGGCGAAGAGAGATTATTCAGCTACACCTTC.

As for this clone: Other DNA sequences in the sample encode the same CDR3. This rearrangement joins TRBV5-1 to TRBJ2-2; 9 bases match TRBD2. J gave up 2 bases and V 4 bases, and 3 bases lay outside the gene matches. The CDR3 contains 15 residues. Germline CDR1 SGHRS, CDR2 YFSETQ. The CDR3 here is CASSPGLANTGELFF. The CDR3 bases are TGCGCCAGCAGCCCGGGACTAGCCAACACCGGGGAGCTGTTTTTT.

This clone was seen just once. The chain is built from TRBV15 and TRBJ2-3, with 7 bases matching TRBD1. This CDR3 region has 15 residues. Germline trimming cut 4 bases from V and 1 base from J; bases unmatched to any gene: 5. CDR1 and CDR2 from the germline V gene are LNHNV and YYDKDF (reference sequence). CDR3 in amino acids: CATSTDDRGTDTQYF. CDR3 DNA: TGTGCCACCAGCACTGACGACAGGGGCACAGATACGCAGTATTTT.

V and J are TRBV9 and TRBJ2-3; TRBD1 agrees at 7 bases. The germline gives CDR1 SGDLS, CDR2 YYNGEE. This CDR3 is 15 amino acids long. Germline trimming cut 4 bases from V and 4 bases from J; bases unmatched to any gene: 9. The CDR3 sequence: CASSFYDRVADTQYF. CDR3 nucleotide sequence: TGTGCCAGCAGCTTTTATGACAGGGTAGCAGATACGCAGTATTTT.

The chain is built from TRBV7-9 and TRBJ1-2; D ambiguous. The germline V gene encodes CDR1 SEHNR and CDR2 FQNEAQ (reference sequence). CDR3 length: 16 residues. Trimming took off 5 bases at V and 1 base at J, with 17 bases between the two ends. The CDR3 loop is CASSGPVDFFNYGYTF. The CDR3 DNA follows: TGTGCCAGCAGCGGCCCAGTGGACTTCTTTAACTATGGCTACACCTTC.

J is TRBJ2-5 and V is TRBV5-1, with 16 bases fitting TRBD2. Losses at the gene ends were 3 bases for V and 3 bases for J; bases not matched to a gene: 8. Germline-derived CDR1 and CDR2 are SGHRS and YFSETQ. The CDR3 length is 18 residues. The CDR3 DNA is TGCGCCAGCAGCTCGGGACTAGCGGGGGGGCCGGGAAAAGAGACCCAGTACTTC. Protein: CASSSGLAGGPGKETQYF.

This chain uses TRBV12-3 or TRBV12-4 with TRBJ1-3, with TRBD1 matching 7 bases. The CDR3 is made up of 13 amino acids. J gave up 8 bases and V 7 bases, and 8 bases lay outside the gene matches. CDR3 nucleotide sequence: TGTGCCAGCAAAGACAGGGCGTCGGACACCATATATTTT. Protein: CASKDRASDTIYF.

The chain combines TRBV24-1 with TRBJ2-5; D gene ambiguous. Germline V gene sequence: CDR1 KGHDR, CDR2 SFDVKD. The V end was cut by 4 bases, the J end by 2 bases, with 4 bases between. The CDR3 contains 12 residues. The CDR3 DNA is TGTGCCACCAGTGACCCACAAGAGACCCAGTACTTC. Residues: CATSDPQETQYF.

The gene calls are TRBV5-1 and TRBJ1-2; 7 nucleotides match TRBD1. The germline CDR1 and CDR2 sequences are SGHRS and YFSETQ. Germline trimming cut 4 bases from V and 10 bases from J; bases unmatched to any gene: 10. The CDR3 sequence is 13 residues long. CDR3 residues: CASSPEGQRFYTF. The CDR3 nucleotides read TGCGCCAGCAGCCCAGAGGGACAGAGATTCTACACCTTC.

The genes are TRBV10-2 and TRBJ2-7, with TRBD1 matching over 7 bases. Germline CDR1 reads WSHSY; CDR2 reads SAAADI. The V and J ends lost 7 bases and 6 bases, in that order; junction bases with no gene match: 12. The CDR3 is 14 residues long. As DNA, the CDR3 is TGCGCCAGCACAGAAGACAGGGTGGTCGGCGAGCAGTACTTC. Its translation: CASTEDRVVGEQYF.

This rearrangement joins TRBV4-2 to TRBJ1-3; tentatively, D is TRBD1 (5 bases). Germline V gene lookup returns CDR1 LGHNA and CDR2 YNFKEQ. V lost 4 bases, J lost 4 bases, and 17 bases lay in between. The CDR3 is 16 residues long. CDR3 amino acids: CASSPTPGEGGNTIYF. The CDR3 DNA reads TGTGCCAGCAGCCCCACGCCGGGGGAAGGAGGAAACACCATATATTTT.

V and J are TRBV4-3 and TRBJ1-1; the D gene is possibly TRBD1 (5 bases). CDR1 is LGHNA and CDR2 is YSLEER in the germline V gene. V lost 1 base to trimming and J lost 4 bases, with 10 bases between them. The CDR3 spans 14 residues. The CDR3 spells CASSQAEGSTEAFF. CDR3 nucleotides: TGCGCCAGCAGCCAAGCAGAGGGGAGCACTGAAGCTTTCTTT.

The chain joins TRBV5-6 to TRBJ2-7; D unresolved. This CDR3 has 16 amino acids. The V gene's germline CDR1 is SGHDT and CDR2 YYEEEE. Trimming stripped 6 bases from V and 5 bases from J, with 24 bases between. This CDR3 is CASKDSVMGLRNEQYF. Written as DNA, the CDR3 is TGTGCCAGCAAGGATTCGGTTATGGGCCTCCGGAACGAGCAGTACTTC.

The rearrangement links TRBV11-2 to TRBJ2-3; 9 bases line up with TRBD1. The ends lost 3 bases at V and 1 base at J; junction bases unmatched: 14. This CDR3 has 19 amino acids. Per germline, CDR1 SGHAT and CDR2 FQNNGV. The CDR3 loop reads CASSLRGQGSYLGTDTQYF. DNA for the CDR3: TGTGCCAGCAGCTTGAGGGGACAGGGAAGTTATTTGGGCACAGATACGCAGTATTTT.

The rearrangement links TRBV6-1 to TRBJ1-2, with D uncertain. The CDR3 totals 17 residues. CDR1 and CDR2 (germline): MNHNS, SASEGT. The V end was cut by 2 bases, the J end by 5 bases, with 21 bases between. CDR3 region: CASSEFRWAQRTYGYTF. As DNA, the CDR3 is TGTGCCAGCAGTGAATTTCGTTGGGCACAGCGGACTTATGGCTACACCTTC.

The chain carries TRBV7-9 and TRBJ2-1, with D perhaps matching TRBD1 (5 bases). Germline loops: CDR1 SEHNR, CDR2 FQNEAQ (reference sequence). The CDR3 covers 14 residues. Trimming took 5 bases from V and 3 from J, leaving 11 bases between them. In nucleotides, the CDR3 is TGTGCCAGCAGCCCCAGGGTGGGCTACAATGAGCAGTTCTTC. Protein: CASSPRVGYNEQFF.

V and J are TRBV7-8 and TRBJ2-3, with 9 bases that match TRBD2. The CDR3 has 16 amino acids. The V and J ends lost 1 base and 0 bases, in that order; junction bases with no gene match: 2. The germline V gene has CDR1 SGHVS and CDR2 FQNEAQ. The CDR3 sequence: CASSLGGRASTDTQYF. The CDR3 coding sequence is TGTGCCAGCAGCTTAGGCGGGAGGGCCAGCACAGATACGCAGTATTTT.

This clone was seen a single time. The chain couples TRBV19 to TRBJ1-3; D is unclear. Trimming shortened V by 8 bases and J by 2 bases, and 10 bases separated the two germline ends. Germline CDR1 LNHDA, CDR2 SQIVND (reference sequence). The CDR3 totals 13 residues. CDR3 in DNA: TGTGCCAGTCGCCGTGTCCCTGGAAACACCATATATTTT. Its translation: CASRRVPGNTIYF.

The chain is built from TRBV5-4 and TRBJ2-1; 8 bases map to TRBD2. J was trimmed by 3 bases and V by 5 bases; bases with no gene match: 10. CDR3 size: 16 residues. CDR1 SGHNT and CDR2 YYREEE come from the germline V gene (reference sequence). The CDR3 DNA reads TGTGCCAGCAGTTTCAGCGGGAGTACTGGCTACAATGAGCAGTTCTTC. This codes for CASSFSGSTGYNEQFF.

The CDR3 DNA reads TGTGCCAGCTCACCACCGGGACAGGGCTATAATTCACCCCTCCACTTT. Translation: CASSPPGQGYNSPLHF. The rearrangement uses TRBV18 and TRBJ1-6; TRBD1 matches 9 bases. Germline V lookup: CDR1 KGHSH, CDR2 LQKENI. The length of the CDR3 is 16 residues. The V gene end was trimmed by 0 bases and the J gene end by 3 bases; junction bases not matched to a gene: 0. Drawing the rest from reference TRBV18 and TRBJ1-6, the complete variable domain is NAGVMQNPRHLVRRRGQEARLRCSPMKGHSHVYWYRQLPEEGLKFMVYLQKENIIDESGMPKERFSAEFPKEGPSILRIQQVVRGDSAAYFCASSPPGQGYNSPLHFGNGTRLTVT.

The genes are TRBV27 and TRBJ1-6, with no clear D. The CDR3 extends over 15 amino acids. Germline V CDR1 and CDR2: MNHEY, SMNVEV (reference sequence). V gave up 6 bases and J gave up 0 bases, with 9 bases separating them. Here the CDR3 DNA reads TGTGCCAGCAGGGCGGAGAGCTCCTATAATTCACCCCTCCACTTT. Its protein product is CASRAESSYNSPLHF.

CDR3 amino acids: CASSPPGAGTEAFF. The DNA for the CDR3 is TGTGCCAGCAGCCCCCCGGGGGCGGGCACTGAAGCTTTCTTT. The chain carries TRBV11-2 and TRBJ1-1; TRBD1 might be the D (6 bases). Deletions cut 5 bases from V and 4 bases from J, with 14 bases between. The CDR3 totals 14 residues. CDR1 is SGHAT and CDR2 is FQNNGV in the germline V gene.

This rearrangement joins TRBV10-1 to TRBJ2-3, with D unresolved. V gave up 2 bases and J gave up 10 bases, with 10 bases separating them. This CDR3 comprises 12 residues. The germline gives CDR1 WNHNN, CDR2 SYGVQD (reference sequence). This CDR3 is CASSEPLASQYF. CDR3 sequence (DNA): TGCGCCAGCAGTGAGCCGCTGGCCTCGCAGTATTTT.

V is TRBV5-1 and J is TRBJ2-7; D not certain. The CDR3 length is 13 residues. V gave up 2 bases and J gave up 2 bases, with 8 bases separating them. Germline CDR1 reads SGHRS; CDR2 reads YFSETQ. The CDR3 sequence is CASSLDTAYEQYF. The CDR3 region has the DNA TGCGCCAGCAGCTTAGACACAGCCTACGAGCAGTACTTC.

The chain uses TRBV5-6 and TRBJ1-5; D remains unclear. The germline CDR1 and CDR2 sequences are SGHDT and YYEEEE. Trimming took 3 bases from V and 3 from J, leaving 10 bases between them. The CDR3 runs to 14 residues. CDR3 amino acids: CASSSDGNNQPQHF. The CDR3 DNA is TGTGCCAGCAGCTCGGACGGTAACAATCAGCCCCAGCATTTT. Together with reference TRBV5-6 and TRBJ1-5, the CDR3 gives the full variable domain: DAGVTQSPTHLIKTRGQQVTLRCSPKSGHDTVSWYQQALGQGPQFIFQYYEEEERQRGNFPDRFSGHQFPNYSSELNVNALLLGDSALYLCASSSDGNNQPQHFGDGTRLSIL.

The V call is TRBV20-1, the J call TRBJ2-7; 9 bases map to TRBD2. Germline V gene data show CDR1 as DFQATT and CDR2 as SNEGSKA (reference sequence). CDR3 size: 14 residues. V trimming: 3 bases; J trimming: 3 bases; junction bases outside the gene matches: 6. The CDR3 DNA follows: TGCAGTGCTAGTTTTAGCGGGAGCTTCTACGAGCAGTACTTC. Amino acid sequence: CSASFSGSFYEQYF.

The rearrangement links TRBV4-2 to TRBJ2-3; 12 nucleotides line up with TRBD2. Trimming took 4 bases from V and 2 from J; bases not matched to a gene: 4. The germline V gene has CDR1 LGHNA and CDR2 YNFKEQ. The CDR3 consists of 16 residues. The CDR3 nucleotides read TGTGCCAGCAGCCCGAGACTAGCGGGGGCCACAGATACGCAGTATTTT. It encodes CASSPRLAGATDTQYF.

The rearrangement joins TRBV7-2 to TRBJ1-1; D perhaps matches TRBD1 (5 bases). V gave up 3 bases and J gave up 6 bases, with 8 bases separating them. The germline gives CDR1 SGHTA, CDR2 FQGNSA. This CDR3 has 12 residues. The CDR3 spells CASSFQGAEAFF. For the CDR3, the DNA is TGTGCCAGCAGCTTTCAGGGCGCTGAAGCTTTCTTT.